These 8 T cell receptor beta chains share one sample of origin, sequenced in a study of blood T cell repertoires in COVID-19. Method: immunoSEQ multiplex PCR; TCRdb's copy keeps in-frame clones and lacks some. The table has about 66,000 clones, approximately 89% seen once. Material for sequencing was peripheral blood. The receptors were sampled from a man aged 60 to 69 with acute or convalescent COVID-19.

The rearrangement joins TRBV7-8 to TRBJ1-5; no reliable D call. This CDR3 has 14 residues. The germline V gene encodes CDR1 SGHVS and CDR2 FQNEAQ. V lost 0 bases and J lost 1, with 4 bases in between. CDR3 nucleotides: TGTGCCAGCAGCTTAGCCATCAGCAATCAGCCCCAGCATTTT. Amino acid sequence: CASSLAISNQPQHF.

This chain connects TRBV3-1 (or the pseudogene TRBV3-2) to TRBJ1-5, with D perhaps TRBD1 (5 bases). CDR1 is LGHDT and CDR2 is YNNKEL in the germline V gene (reference sequence). The CDR3 totals 14 residues. Trimming shortened V by 1 base and J by 4 bases, and 8 bases separated the two germline ends. The CDR3 bases are TGTGCCAGCAGCCAAGCCGACAGTAATCAGCCCCAGCATTTT. It yields the protein CASSQADSNQPQHF.

The rearrangement links TRBV11-2 to TRBJ1-5; tentatively, D is TRBD1 (5 bases). This CDR3 has 15 residues. CDR1 is SGHAT, CDR2 FQNNGV, per germline. Between the trimmed V and J ends, which lost 1 base and 4 bases, there was a span of 11 bases. CDR3 amino acids: CASSLGFPGNQPQHF. As DNA, the CDR3 is TGTGCCAGCAGCTTAGGATTCCCAGGGAATCAGCCCCAGCATTTT.

This clone was detected only once. This chain joins TRBV30 and TRBJ2-7, with 7 bases lining up with TRBD2. CDR1 GTSNPN and CDR2 SVGIG come from the germline V gene (reference sequence). This CDR3 has 14 amino acids. The trim removed 5 bases at V and 0 bases at J, leaving 7 bases unmatched. CDR3 amino acids: CAWSKRGGSYEQYF. The DNA of the CDR3 is TGTGCCTGGTCCAAACGCGGGGGCTCCTACGAGCAGTACTTC.

The chain is built from TRBV24-1 and TRBJ2-5; D is perhaps TRBD2 (5 bases). CDR3 length: 15 amino acids. CDR1 is KGHDR and CDR2 is SFDVKD in the germline V gene. Trimming pared 0 bases from V and 3 bases from J, leaving 10 bases between. In DNA, the CDR3 is TGTGCCACCAGTGATTTGGCGGGCAAGAAAGAGACCCAGTACTTC. Amino acid sequence: CATSDLAGKKETQYF.

In its sample, this clone was seen once. The V and J genes are TRBV27 and TRBJ1-2; no definite D call. Germline V lookup: CDR1 MNHEY, CDR2 SMNVEV (reference sequence). V was cut by 6 bases and J by 4 bases, with 15 bases left in between. This CDR3 is built from 14 residues. The CDR3 protein is CASRSGGVSYGYTF. The CDR3 nucleotides are TGTGCCAGCAGGTCCGGCGGGGTTTCCTATGGCTACACCTTC.

A single count supports this clone. The genes are TRBV7-3 and TRBJ2-7; D is undetermined. CDR1 is SGHTA, CDR2 FQGTGA, per germline. Trimming removed 2 bases from V and 4 bases from J, with 15 bases in between. The CDR3 is 15 residues long. CDR3 coding DNA: TGTGCCAGCAGCTTAGGGCAGGCTCCTACATACGAGCAGTACTTC. This codes for CASSLGQAPTYEQYF.

The rearrangement links TRBV18 to TRBJ1-1; D is ambiguous. The CDR3 contains 17 residues. The germline CDR1 and CDR2 sequences are KGHSH and LQKENI. Trimming took 4 bases from V and 1 from J, leaving 19 bases between them. The CDR3 sequence is CASSLLLNQHQNTEAFF. As DNA, the CDR3 is TGTGCCAGCTCACTACTACTAAATCAGCACCAGAACACTGAAGCTTTCTTT.